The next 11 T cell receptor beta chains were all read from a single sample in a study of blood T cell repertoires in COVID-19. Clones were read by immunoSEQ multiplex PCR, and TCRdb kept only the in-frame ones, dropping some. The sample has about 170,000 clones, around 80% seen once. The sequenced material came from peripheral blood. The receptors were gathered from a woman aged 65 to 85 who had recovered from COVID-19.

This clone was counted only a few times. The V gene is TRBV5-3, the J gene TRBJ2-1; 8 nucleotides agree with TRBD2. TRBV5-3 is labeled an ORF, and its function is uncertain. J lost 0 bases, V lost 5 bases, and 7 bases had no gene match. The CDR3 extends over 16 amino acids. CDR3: CARSHTSGSSYNEQFF. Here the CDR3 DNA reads TGTGCCAGAAGTCACACTAGCGGTAGCTCCTACAATGAGCAGTTCTTC.

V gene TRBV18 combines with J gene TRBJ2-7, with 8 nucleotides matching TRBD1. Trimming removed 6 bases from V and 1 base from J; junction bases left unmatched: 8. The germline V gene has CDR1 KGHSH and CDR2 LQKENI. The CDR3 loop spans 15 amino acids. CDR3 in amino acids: CASSRRTGLSYEQYF. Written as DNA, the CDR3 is TGTGCCAGCTCCCGACGGACAGGGCTGTCCTACGAGCAGTACTTC.

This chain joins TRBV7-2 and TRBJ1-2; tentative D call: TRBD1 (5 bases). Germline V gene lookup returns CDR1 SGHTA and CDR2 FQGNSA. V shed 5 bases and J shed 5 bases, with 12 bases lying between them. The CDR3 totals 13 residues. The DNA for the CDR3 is TGTGCCAGCAGCCGGGGGACCCCTTATGGCTACACCTTC. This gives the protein CASSRGTPYGYTF.

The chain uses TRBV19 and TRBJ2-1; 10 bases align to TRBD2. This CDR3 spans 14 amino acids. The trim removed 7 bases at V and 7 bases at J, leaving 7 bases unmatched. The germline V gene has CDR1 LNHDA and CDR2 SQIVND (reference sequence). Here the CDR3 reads CASNLAGVGNEQFF. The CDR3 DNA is TGTGCCAGTAATCTAGCGGGAGTGGGGAATGAGCAGTTCTTC.

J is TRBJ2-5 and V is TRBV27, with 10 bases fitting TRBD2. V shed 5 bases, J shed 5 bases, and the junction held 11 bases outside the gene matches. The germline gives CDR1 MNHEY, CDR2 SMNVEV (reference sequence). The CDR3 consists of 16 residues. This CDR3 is CASSPYLAGVGETQYF. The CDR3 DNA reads TGTGCCAGCAGTCCCTACCTAGCGGGAGTAGGCGAGACCCAGTACTTC.

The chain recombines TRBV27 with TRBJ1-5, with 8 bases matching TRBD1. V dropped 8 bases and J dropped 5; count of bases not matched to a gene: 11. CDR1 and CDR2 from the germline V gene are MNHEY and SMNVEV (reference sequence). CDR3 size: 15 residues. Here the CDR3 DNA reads TGTGCCAGCCGTAAACTCCCAGGGGGCCATCAGCCCCAGCATTTT. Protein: CASRKLPGGHQPQHF.

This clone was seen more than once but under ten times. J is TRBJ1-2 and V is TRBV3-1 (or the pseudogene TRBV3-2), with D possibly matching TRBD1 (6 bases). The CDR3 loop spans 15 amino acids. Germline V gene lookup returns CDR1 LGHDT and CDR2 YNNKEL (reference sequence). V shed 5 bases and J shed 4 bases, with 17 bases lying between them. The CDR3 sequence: CASSKTNRASYGYTF. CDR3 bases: TGTGCCAGCAGCAAAACAAACAGGGCGTCCTATGGCTACACCTTC.

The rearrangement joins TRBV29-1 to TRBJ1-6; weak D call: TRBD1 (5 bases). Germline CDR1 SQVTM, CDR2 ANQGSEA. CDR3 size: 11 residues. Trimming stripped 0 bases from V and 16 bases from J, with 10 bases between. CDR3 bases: TGCAGCGTTGAAGATGGGGGGGTTCTCCACTTT. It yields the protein CSVEDGGVLHF.

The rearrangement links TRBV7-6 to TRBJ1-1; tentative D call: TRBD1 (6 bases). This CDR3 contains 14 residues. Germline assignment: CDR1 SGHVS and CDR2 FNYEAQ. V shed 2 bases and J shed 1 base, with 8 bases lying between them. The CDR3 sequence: CASSLWGPNTEAFF. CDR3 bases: TGTGCCAGCAGCTTATGGGGGCCGAACACTGAAGCTTTCTTT.

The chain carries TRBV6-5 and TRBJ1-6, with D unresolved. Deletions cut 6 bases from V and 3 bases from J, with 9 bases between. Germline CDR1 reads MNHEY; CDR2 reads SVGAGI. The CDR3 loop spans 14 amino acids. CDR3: CASSRYNYNSPLHF. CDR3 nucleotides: TGTGCCAGCAGCAGGTACAACTATAATTCACCCCTCCACTTT.

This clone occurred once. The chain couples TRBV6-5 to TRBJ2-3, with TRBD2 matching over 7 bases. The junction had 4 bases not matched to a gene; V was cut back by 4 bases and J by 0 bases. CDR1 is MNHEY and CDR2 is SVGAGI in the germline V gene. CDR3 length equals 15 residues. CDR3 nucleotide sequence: TGTGCCAGCAGTTCCCCGGGGGGTAGCACAGATACGCAGTATTTT. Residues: CASSSPGGSTDTQYF.